A selection of T cell receptor beta chains follows, all from one sample in a study of blood T cell repertoires in COVID-19. Only in-frame clones appear in the TCRdb table, and some are missing; sequencing was by immunoSEQ multiplex PCR. The table records about 200,000 clones, 88% of them present only once. Material: peripheral blood. The receptor source for this set is a man between 18 and 35 years old with active or convalescent COVID-19. The CDR3 runs from the conserved cysteine through the conserved F or W. D genes are given only for firm matches. The listing skips clone size in some rows; elsewhere it reads once, few, many or a size class.

D | J | size | V | DNA | CDR3
- | TRBJ2-1 | - | TRBV5-4 | TGTGCCAGCAGCCCCGGGGGAGTTCAGAGGTATGAGCAGTTCTTC | CASSPGGVQRYEQFF
- | TRBJ1-1 | - | TRBV7-9 | TGTGCCAGCAGCCATCAATACATGAACACTGAAGCTTTCTTT | CASSHQYMNTEAFF
- | TRBJ1-6 | few | TRBV12-3/TRBV12-4 | TGTGCCAGCAGTTGGCGGTATAATTCACCCCTCCACTTT | CASSWRYNSPLHF
- | TRBJ1-1 | - | TRBV6-1 | TGTGCCAGCAGTGAAGCGAAGACGTCCCCAGGGACTGAAGCTTTCTTT | CASSEAKTSPGTEAFF
- | TRBJ1-3 | once | TRBV12-5 | TGTGCTAGTGGTTTGGGTTGGACATCTGGAAACACCATATATTTT | CASGLGWTSGNTIYF
- | TRBJ1-2 | - | TRBV6-6 | TGTGCCAGCAGCACAGGGACGGCGAACTATGGCTACACCTTC | CASSTGTANYGYTF
TRBD2 | TRBJ2-5 | - | TRBV7-6 | TGTGCCAGCAGCCCATGGACTAGCGCTCAGGAGACCCAGTACTTC | CASSPWTSAQETQYF
TRBD1 | TRBJ2-7 | few | TRBV6-5 | TGTGCCAGCAGTTCCGGACAGGGGTTAACCTACGAGCAGTACTTC | CASSSGQGLTYEQYF
TRBD2 | TRBJ2-2 | once | TRBV3-1/TRBV3-2 | TGTGCCAGCAGCATTGGGCTAGCGGGGGCCGGGGAGCTGTTTTTT | CASSIGLAGAGELFF
TRBD2 | TRBJ2-1 | - | TRBV19 | TGTGCCAGTAGTATTGGCCTAGCGGCAAATGAGCAGTTCTTC | CASSIGLAANEQFF
TRBD2 | TRBJ2-1 | - | TRBV11-1 | TGTGCCAGCAGCTCGGGACTAGAAGGCCCCTACAATGAGCAGTTCTTC | CASSSGLEGPYNEQFF
- | TRBJ1-2 | - | TRBV3-1/TRBV3-2 | TGTGCCAGCAGCCTGGGGGGTGGTGGCTACACCTTC | CASSLGGGGYTF
TRBD1 | TRBJ1-2 | - | TRBV4-3 | TGCGCCAGCAGCCGGGGGACAGCTAACTATGGCTACACCTTC | CASSRGTANYGYTF
TRBD2 | TRBJ2-5 | - | TRBV6-5 | TGTGCCAGCAGTTTTCGGCGGGGGGGCCGGCAAGAGACCCAGTACTTC | CASSFRRGGRQETQYF
- | TRBJ1-4 | - | TRBV13 | TGTGCCAGCAGCCAACGACAGCACCCAACTAATGAAAAACTGTTTTTT | CASSQRQHPTNEKLFF
- | TRBJ1-4 | many | TRBV6-1 | TGTGCCAGCAGTGAACCAGGAACTAATGAAAAACTGTTTTTT | CASSEPGTNEKLFF
- | TRBJ2-1 | - | TRBV6-5 | TGTGCCAGCAGTCCCAGGAACACAGGCTACAATGAGCAGTTCTTC | CASSPRNTGYNEQFF
TRBD2 | TRBJ2-3 | - | TRBV6-5 | TGTGCCAGCGGGGCGGGAGTGAAAGATACGCAGTATTTT | CASGAGVKDTQYF
- | TRBJ1-3 | - | TRBV18 | TGTGCCAGCTCACCACCGACAGCTGGAAACACCATATATTTT | CASSPPTAGNTIYF
TRBD1 | TRBJ2-7 | - | TRBV19 | TGTGCCAGTAGTGGGACAGCTTCCTACGAGCAGTACTTC | CASSGTASYEQYF
- | TRBJ2-7 | once | TRBV5-1 | TGCGCCAGCAGCTTGGCCCCGACACTGGGCTCCTACGAGCAGTACTTC | CASSLAPTLGSYEQYF
TRBD2 | TRBJ2-5 | - | TRBV18 | TGTGCCAGCTCACCCACGAGGACTAGCGGGGTTCAAGAGACCCAGTACTTC | CASSPTRTSGVQETQYF
- | TRBJ2-3 | - | TRBV7-9 | TGTGCCAGCAGCTTGAACAGCGGACCCACAGATACGCAGTATTTT | CASSLNSGPTDTQYF
- | TRBJ1-1 | - | TRBV30 | TGTGCCTGGAGTGTACGCGGGTACGGGACTGAAGCTTTCTTT | CAWSVRGYGTEAFF
TRBD2 | TRBJ2-1 | - | TRBV30 | TGTGCCGCCGATGCGGGAGGCTACAATGAGCAGTTCTTC | CAADAGGYNEQFF
- | TRBJ1-5 | once | TRBV6-1 | TGTGCCAGTGGGCCTGTCCATCAGCCCCAGCATTTT | CASGPVHQPQHF
- | TRBJ2-5 | - | TRBV30 | TGTGCCTGGAGTGTACAAGGCAGGGAGACCCAGTACTTC | CAWSVQGRETQYF
TRBD1 | TRBJ1-2 | - | TRBV10-3 | TGTGCCATCAGTGAACAGGGGGTTGCTAGCTATGGCTACACCTTC | CAISEQGVASYGYTF
- | TRBJ2-2 | - | TRBV5-1 | TGCGCCAGCAGACGTGGGCAGCCGAACACCGGGGAGCTGTTTTTT | CASRRGQPNTGELFF
- | TRBJ2-5 | - | TRBV2 | TGTGCCAGCAGTGGGGAACAGGCCTCGGAGACCCAGTACTTC | CASSGEQASETQYF
TRBD2 | TRBJ2-3 | - | TRBV4-2 | TGTGCCAGCAGCCCGGGGACTAGCGGGAGGACAGATACGCAGTATTTT | CASSPGTSGRTDTQYF
TRBD1 | TRBJ2-7 | once | TRBV13 | TGTGCCAGCAGCCGAAAACAGGGGGTCCACGAGCAGTACTTC | CASSRKQGVHEQYF
TRBD2 | TRBJ2-1 | - | TRBV4-3 | TGCGCCAGCAGCCAAGCACTTAAACGTGGGGGAGGGCCGGCCAATGAGCAGTTCTTC | CASSQALKRGGGPANEQFF
TRBD2 | TRBJ2-5 | - | TRBV6-5 | TGTGCCAGCACCCTAAGCGGGACTCAAGAGACCCAGTACTTC | CASTLSGTQETQYF
- | TRBJ2-1 | - | TRBV5-4 | TGTGCCAGCAGCTTGGGCGTTACTAGCCTTTCGCTCTTC | CASSLGVTSLSLF
- | TRBJ1-5 | few | TRBV9 | TGTGCCAGCAGCGTAGACGGGGGTAGCAATCAGCCCCAGCATTTT | CASSVDGGSNQPQHF
TRBD1 | TRBJ2-7 | - | TRBV6-1 | TGTGCCAGCAGTGAAGACGACAGGGAACCCTACGAGCAGTACTTC | CASSEDDREPYEQYF
- | TRBJ1-6 | - | TRBV30 | TGTGCCTGGACCACCACAGGGAATAATTCACCCCTCCACTTT | CAWTTTGNNSPLHF
- | TRBJ2-5 | - | TRBV11-3 | TGTGCCAGCAGCGCCCGACAGGGAGGTTACGAGACCCAGTACTTC | CASSARQGGYETQYF
TRBD1 | TRBJ2-1 | - | TRBV24-1 | TGTGCCACCAGTGATTTAGTCCCCGGGACAGGGGTCAATGAGCAGTTCTTC | CATSDLVPGTGVNEQFF
TRBD1 | TRBJ1-6 | - | TRBV6-1 | TGTGCCAGCAGTGAAGGGTTGGGGCAGGGGGCCTCACCCCTCCACTTT | CASSEGLGQGASPLHF
- | TRBJ2-6 | - | TRBV7-9 | TGTGCCAGCAGCTTAGTCGTCTCTGGGGCCAACGTCCTGACTTTC | CASSLVVSGANVLTF
- | TRBJ1-6 | - | TRBV3-1/TRBV3-2 | TGTGCCAGCAGCCAGGGACACCGTTCACCCCTCCACTTT | CASSQGHRSPLHF